The 10 T cell receptor beta chains below come from one sample, sequenced in a study of blood T cell repertoires in COVID-19. TCRdb's table, derived via immunoSEQ multiplex PCR, lists solely in-frame clones and lacks some. The profile shows under 8,500 clones, 65% to 85% of them singletons. The sample taken for sequencing was peripheral blood. The receptors were sampled from a human donor with active COVID-19. The donor label of this sample is uncertain.

The chain employs TRBV12-5 and TRBJ2-1; unclear D gene. V lost 7 bases, J lost 8 bases, and 15 bases lay in between. Germline CDR1 LGHNT, CDR2 FRNRAP. The CDR3 has 13 residues. This chain's CDR3 is CASALGYVDEQFF. In nucleotides, the CDR3 is TGTGCTAGTGCCCTCGGGTATGTTGATGAGCAGTTCTTC.

The V gene is TRBV5-4, the J gene TRBJ2-3, with TRBD2 identical over 8 bases. The V gene end was trimmed by 3 bases and the J gene end by 0 bases; junction bases not matched to a gene: 6. The CDR3 is 16 amino acids. From germline, CDR1 is SGHNT and CDR2 YYREEE (reference sequence). In DNA form, the CDR3 reads TGTGCCAGCAGCTCCCCCCCTAGCGGGAGCACAGATACGCAGTATTTT. This translates into CASSSPPSGSTDTQYF.

V usage is TRBV30 and J usage is TRBJ1-2; D is ambiguous. Germline V gene lookup returns CDR1 GTSNPN and CDR2 SVGIG (reference sequence). This CDR3 region has 14 residues. V was shortened by 0 bases and J by 4 bases, with 12 bases between the two germline ends. The CDR3 region has the DNA TGTGCCTGGAGTGTGGACTCAGCCGGCTATGGCTACACCTTC. Its protein product is CAWSVDSAGYGYTF. The whole variable domain, filled in from reference TRBV30 and TRBJ1-2, reads SQTIHQWPATLVQPVGSPLSLECTVEGTSNPNLYWYRQAAGRGLQLLFYSVGIGQISSEVPQNLSASRPQDRQFILSSKKLLLSDSGFYLCAWSVDSAGYGYTFGSGTRLTVV.

Only a few counts were recorded for this clone. The rearrangement uses TRBV21-1 and TRBJ1-3; TRBD1, the table's D call, lacks a check against the DNA. TRBV21-1 is a recognized pseudogene. The CDR3 consists of 15 residues. The CDR3 coding sequence is TGTGCCAGCAGCCCGAGCTGGACAGAAGGAAACACCATATATTTT. Residues: CASSPSWTEGNTIYF.

V gene TRBV5-5 combines with J gene TRBJ2-2, with 7 bases aligning to TRBD1. Germline CDR1 reads SGHKS; CDR2 reads YYEKEE (reference sequence). This CDR3 is 15 amino acids long. The V segment lost 4 bases and the J segment 5 bases; nucleotides outside the gene matches: 8. In nucleotides, the CDR3 is TGTGCCAGCAGCACCGGGACAGTGACTACCGGGGAGCTGTTTTTT. Amino acids: CASSTGTVTTGELFF. The full variable domain, its missing parts supplied by reference TRBV5-5 and TRBJ2-2, is DAGVTQSPTHLIKTRGQQVTLRCSPISGHKSVSWYQQVLGQGPQFIFQYYEKEERGRGNFPDRFSARQFPNYSSELNVNALLLGDSALYLCASSTGTVTTGELFFGEGSRLTVL.

This clone has a single count. The gene calls are TRBV5-1 and TRBJ2-5; perhaps TRBD1 as D (6 bases). The ends were cut back, 4 bases at V and 4 bases at J, with 14 bases in the middle. The CDR3 runs to 14 residues. From germline, CDR1 is SGHRS and CDR2 YFSETQ. Here the CDR3 reads CASSGRGRGETQYF. As DNA, the CDR3 is TGCGCCAGCAGCGGCAGGGGTAGAGGAGAGACCCAGTACTTC.

The chain uses TRBV6-1 and TRBJ1-6, with a weak D call TRBD1 (6 bases). CDR1 and CDR2 (germline): MNHNS, SASEGT. V was shortened by 0 bases and J by 7 bases, with 7 bases between the two germline ends. The length of the CDR3 is 14 residues. The CDR3 DNA is TGTGCCAGCAGTGAAGCCCAGGGGAATTCACCCCTCCACTTT. Protein product: CASSEAQGNSPLHF.

The V and J genes are TRBV4-2 and TRBJ2-2; 10 bases line up with TRBD2. Germline CDR1 and CDR2: LGHNA and YNFKEQ. The V gene end was trimmed by 0 bases and the J gene end by 6 bases; junction bases not matched to a gene: 13. The CDR3 covers 19 residues. The CDR3 DNA follows: TGTGCCAGCAGCCAAGATATGGCTAGCGGGAGTCATTTGGCCGGGGAGCTGTTTTTT. Amino acid sequence: CASSQDMASGSHLAGELFF.

This clone is a singleton in its sample. This chain joins TRBV7-2 and TRBJ1-1; D is unresolved. This CDR3 spans 13 amino acids. Germline values: CDR1 SGHTA, CDR2 FQGNSA. The V gene lost 2 bases and the J gene lost 5 bases, with 9 bases spanning the gap. Here the CDR3 reads CASSLSRNTEAFF. The CDR3 DNA reads as TGTGCCAGCAGCTTATCGCGGAATACTGAAGCTTTCTTT.

This sequence joins TRBV28 and TRBJ1-2; D is possibly TRBD1 (5 bases). Germline CDR1 reads MDHEN; CDR2 reads SYDVKM. The CDR3 is made up of 13 amino acids. V shed 3 bases and J shed 3 bases, with 8 bases lying between them. The CDR3 coding sequence is TGTGCCAGCAGTTTCGGGACTGACTATGGCTACACCTTC. As protein: CASSFGTDYGYTF.